This entry is about one T cell receptor beta chain. Its antigen remains unknown. TCRdb re-called the 5' RACE reads with MiXCR, one entry per CDR3 protein. Of 270,000 or so distinct CDR3 sequences in the sample, around 17% are singletons; the top ten hold under 25%. This entry belongs to a study of T-cell memory formation after mild COVID-19. Turning to the study itself: Clustering of TCRs was largely donor specific. Findings of the study overall: The main location of contracting CD4+ clones was CM and EM, and that of contracting CD8+ clones was EMRA. Clones that shrank (day 15 to 85) were balanced CD4/CD8, whereas later expanders leaned CD4+. Within pre-infection memory, some responding clones were found, suggesting cross-reactive memory joined.

V was shortened by 1 base and J by 5 bases, with 9 bases between the two germline ends. CDR1 is LNHNV, CDR2 YYDKDF, per germline (reference sequence). CDR3 size: 13 residues. The rearrangement uses TRBV15 and TRBJ2-7; TRBD1 might be the D (6 bases). The sample consisted of PBMCs or a T cell subset sorted from them (not recorded which). This receptor was taken from a man aged 18-30 years who had mild COVID-19 (a few samples of this study predate the infection). Cell type and time point are not known. The DNA of the CDR3 is TGTGCCACCAGCAGAGCCACAGGGAACGAGCAGTACGTC. Amino acid sequence: CATSRATGNEQYV.